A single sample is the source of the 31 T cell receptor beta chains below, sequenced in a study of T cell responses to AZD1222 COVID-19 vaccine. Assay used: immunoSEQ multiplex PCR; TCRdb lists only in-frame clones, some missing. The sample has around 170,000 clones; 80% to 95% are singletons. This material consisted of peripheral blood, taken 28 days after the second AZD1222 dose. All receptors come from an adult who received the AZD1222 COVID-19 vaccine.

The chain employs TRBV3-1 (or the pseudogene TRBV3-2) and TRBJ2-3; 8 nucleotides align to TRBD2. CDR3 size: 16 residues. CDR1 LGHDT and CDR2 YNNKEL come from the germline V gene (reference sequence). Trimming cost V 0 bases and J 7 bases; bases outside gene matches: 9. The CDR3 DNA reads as TGTGCCAGCAGCCAAGATGCCCAGCGGGGGACGAATACGCAGTATTTT. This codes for CASSQDAQRGTNTQYF.

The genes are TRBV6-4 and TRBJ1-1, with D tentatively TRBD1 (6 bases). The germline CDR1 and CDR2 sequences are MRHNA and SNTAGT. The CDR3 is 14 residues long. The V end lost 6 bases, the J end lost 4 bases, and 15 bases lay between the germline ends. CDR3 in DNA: TGTGCCAGCAGGGATCGGGACAAAGGCACTGAAGCTTTCTTT. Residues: CASRDRDKGTEAFF.

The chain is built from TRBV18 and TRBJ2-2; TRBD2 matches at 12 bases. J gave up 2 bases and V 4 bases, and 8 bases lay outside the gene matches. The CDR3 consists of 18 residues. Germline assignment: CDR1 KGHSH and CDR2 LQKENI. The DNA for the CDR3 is TGTGCCAGCTCACGCCTACTAGCGGGGGGCATTAACACCGGGGAGCTGTTTTTT. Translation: CASSRLLAGGINTGELFF. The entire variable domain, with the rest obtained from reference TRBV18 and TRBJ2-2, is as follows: NAGVMQNPRHLVRRRGQEARLRCSPMKGHSHVYWYRQLPEEGLKFMVYLQKENIIDESGMPKERFSAEFPKEGPSILRIQQVVRGDSAAYFCASSRLLAGGINTGELFFGEGSRLTVL.

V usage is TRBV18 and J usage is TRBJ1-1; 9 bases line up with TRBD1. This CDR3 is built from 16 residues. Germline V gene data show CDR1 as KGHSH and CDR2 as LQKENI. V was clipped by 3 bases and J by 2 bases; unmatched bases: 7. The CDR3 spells CASSPRQGGPNTEAFF. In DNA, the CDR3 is TGTGCCAGCTCACCGCGACAGGGGGGCCCTAACACTGAAGCTTTCTTT.

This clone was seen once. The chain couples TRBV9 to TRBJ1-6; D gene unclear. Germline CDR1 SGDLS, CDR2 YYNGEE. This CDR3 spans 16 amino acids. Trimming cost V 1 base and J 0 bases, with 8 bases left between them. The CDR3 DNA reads TGTGCCAGCAGCGTATTGAGCAGCTCCTATAATTCACCCCTCCACTTT. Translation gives CASSVLSSSYNSPLHF.

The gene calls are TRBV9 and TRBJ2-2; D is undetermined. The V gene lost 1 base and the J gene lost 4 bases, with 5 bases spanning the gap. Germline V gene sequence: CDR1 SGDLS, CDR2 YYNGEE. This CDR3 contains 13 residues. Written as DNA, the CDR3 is TGTGCCAGCAGCGTACGGGTCACCGGGGAGCTGTTTTTT. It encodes CASSVRVTGELFF.

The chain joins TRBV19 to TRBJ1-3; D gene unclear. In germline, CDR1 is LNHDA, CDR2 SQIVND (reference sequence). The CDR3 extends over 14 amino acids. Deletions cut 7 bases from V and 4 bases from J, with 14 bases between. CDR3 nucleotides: TGTGCCAGTATTCTAGGCGGACCAGGAAACACCATATATTTT. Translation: CASILGGPGNTIYF.

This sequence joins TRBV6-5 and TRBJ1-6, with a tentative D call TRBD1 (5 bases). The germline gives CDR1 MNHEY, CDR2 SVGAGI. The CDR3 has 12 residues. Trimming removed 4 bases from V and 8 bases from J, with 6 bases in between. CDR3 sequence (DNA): TGTGCCAGCAGTTTAGGGGATTCACCCCTCCACTTT. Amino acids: CASSLGDSPLHF.

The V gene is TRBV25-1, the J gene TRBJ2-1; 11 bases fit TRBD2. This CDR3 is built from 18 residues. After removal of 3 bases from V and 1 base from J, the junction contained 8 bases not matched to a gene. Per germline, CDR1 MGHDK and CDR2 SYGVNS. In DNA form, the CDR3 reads TGTGCCAGCAGTGAGATAGCGGGAGGGCGGGAATCCTACAATGAGCAGTTCTTC. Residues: CASSEIAGGRESYNEQFF. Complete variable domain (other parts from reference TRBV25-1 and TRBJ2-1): EADIYQTPRYLVIGTGKKITLECSQTMGHDKMYWYQQDPGMELHLIHYSYGVNSTEKGDLSSESTVSRIRTEHFPLTLESARPSHTSQYLCASSEIAGGRESYNEQFFGPGTRLTVL.

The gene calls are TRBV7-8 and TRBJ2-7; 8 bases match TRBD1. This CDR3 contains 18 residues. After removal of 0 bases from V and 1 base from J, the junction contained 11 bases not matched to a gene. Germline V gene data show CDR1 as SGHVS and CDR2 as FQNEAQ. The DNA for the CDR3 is TGTGCCAGCAGCTTAGCCCCCAAACAGGGGGTAAGGTCCTACGAGCAGTACTTC. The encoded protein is CASSLAPKQGVRSYEQYF.

CDR3 coding DNA: TGTGCCAGCAGCCCCCGACTAGTTCGCTACGAGCAGTACTTC. Translation gives CASSPRLVRYEQYF. This chain connects TRBV7-4 to TRBJ2-7; D may be TRBD2 (6 bases). The CDR3 contains 14 residues. Per germline, CDR1 SGHVT and CDR2 SQSDAQ. V lost 5 bases and J lost 3, with 14 bases in between. The whole variable domain, remainder taken from reference TRBV7-4 and TRBJ2-7, is GAGVSQSPRYKVAKRGRDVALRCDSISGHVTLYWYRQTLGQGSEVLTYSQSDAQRDKSGRPSGRFSAERPERSVSTLKIQRTEQGDSAVYLCASSPRLVRYEQYFGPGTRLTVT.

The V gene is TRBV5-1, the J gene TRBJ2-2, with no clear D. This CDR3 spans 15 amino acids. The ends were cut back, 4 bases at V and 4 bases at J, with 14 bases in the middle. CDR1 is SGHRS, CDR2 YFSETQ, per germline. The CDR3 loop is CASSLNIGVTGELFF. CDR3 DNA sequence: TGCGCCAGCAGCCTGAACATTGGGGTCACCGGGGAGCTGTTTTTT.

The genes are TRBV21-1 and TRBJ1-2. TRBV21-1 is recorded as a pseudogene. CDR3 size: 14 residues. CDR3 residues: CASSKAAVNYGYTF. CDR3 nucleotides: TGTGCCAGCAGCAAAGCGGCGGTGAACTATGGCTACACCTTC.

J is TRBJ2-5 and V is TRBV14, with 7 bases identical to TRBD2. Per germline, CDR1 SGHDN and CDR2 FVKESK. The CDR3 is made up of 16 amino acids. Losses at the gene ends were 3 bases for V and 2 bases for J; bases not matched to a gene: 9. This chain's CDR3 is CASSQTTGGKQETQYF. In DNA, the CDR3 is TGTGCCAGCAGCCAGACGACGGGGGGAAAACAAGAGACCCAGTACTTC.

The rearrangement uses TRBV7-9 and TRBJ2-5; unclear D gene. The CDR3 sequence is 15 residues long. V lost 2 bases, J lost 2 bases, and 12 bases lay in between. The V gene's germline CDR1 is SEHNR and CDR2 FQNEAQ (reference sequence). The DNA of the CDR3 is TGTGCCAGCAGCTTATCGACACTTACACAAGAGACCCAGTACTTC. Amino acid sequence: CASSLSTLTQETQYF.

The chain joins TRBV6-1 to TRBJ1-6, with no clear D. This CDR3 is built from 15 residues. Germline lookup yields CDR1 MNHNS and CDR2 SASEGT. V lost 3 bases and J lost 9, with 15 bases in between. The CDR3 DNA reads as TGTGCCAGCAGTGATGGAGGATGGGAAGGTTCACCCCTCCACTTT. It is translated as CASSDGGWEGSPLHF.

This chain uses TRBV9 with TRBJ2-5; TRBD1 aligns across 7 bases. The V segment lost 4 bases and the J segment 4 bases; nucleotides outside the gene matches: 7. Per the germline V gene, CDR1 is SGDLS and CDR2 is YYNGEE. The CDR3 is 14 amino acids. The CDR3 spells CASSIQGDRETQYF. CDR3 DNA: TGTGCCAGCAGCATTCAGGGGGACCGAGAGACCCAGTACTTC.

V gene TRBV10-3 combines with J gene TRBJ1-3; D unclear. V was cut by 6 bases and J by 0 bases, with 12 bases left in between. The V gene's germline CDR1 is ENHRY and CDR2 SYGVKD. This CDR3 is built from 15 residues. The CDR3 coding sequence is TGTGCCATCAGGGGTTTGGTCAACTCTGGAAACACCATATATTTT. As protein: CAIRGLVNSGNTIYF.

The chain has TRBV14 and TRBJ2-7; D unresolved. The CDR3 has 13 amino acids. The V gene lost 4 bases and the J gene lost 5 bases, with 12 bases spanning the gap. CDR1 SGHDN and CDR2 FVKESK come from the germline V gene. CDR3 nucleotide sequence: TGTGCCAGCAGCCGAGCCATCGCCCACGAGCAGTACTTC. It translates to CASSRAIAHEQYF. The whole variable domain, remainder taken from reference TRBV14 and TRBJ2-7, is EAGVTQFPSHSVIEKGQTVTLRCDPISGHDNLYWYRRVMGKEIKFLLHFVKESKQDESGMPNNRFLAERTGGTYSTLKVQPAELEDSGVYFCASSRAIAHEQYFGPGTRLTVT.

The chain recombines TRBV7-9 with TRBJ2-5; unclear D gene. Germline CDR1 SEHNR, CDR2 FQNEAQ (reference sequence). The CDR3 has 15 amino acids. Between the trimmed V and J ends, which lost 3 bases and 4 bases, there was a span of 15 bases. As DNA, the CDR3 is TGTGCCAGCAGCTTGTTGGCAAACCGGAGAGAGACCCAGTACTTC. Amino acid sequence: CASSLLANRRETQYF.

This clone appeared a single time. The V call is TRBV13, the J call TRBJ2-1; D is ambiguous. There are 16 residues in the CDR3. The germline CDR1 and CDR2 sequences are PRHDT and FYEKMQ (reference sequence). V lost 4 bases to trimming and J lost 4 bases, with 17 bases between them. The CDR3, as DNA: TGTGCCAGCAGCTCATACTACAGCGCATCATACAATGAGCAGTTCTTC. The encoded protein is CASSSYYSASYNEQFF.

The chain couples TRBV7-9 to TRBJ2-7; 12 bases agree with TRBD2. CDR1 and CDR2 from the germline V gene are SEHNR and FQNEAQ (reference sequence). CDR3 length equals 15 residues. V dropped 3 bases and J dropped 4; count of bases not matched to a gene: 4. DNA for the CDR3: TGTGCCAGCAGCTTGGCCGGGACTAGCGGGTACGAGCAGTACTTC. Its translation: CASSLAGTSGYEQYF.

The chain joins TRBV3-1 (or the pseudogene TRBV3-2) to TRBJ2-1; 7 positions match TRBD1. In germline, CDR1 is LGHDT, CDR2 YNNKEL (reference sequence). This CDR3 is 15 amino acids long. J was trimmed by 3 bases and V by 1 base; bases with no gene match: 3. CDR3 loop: CASSQGQGYYNEQFF. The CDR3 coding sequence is TGTGCCAGCAGCCAAGGACAGGGATACTACAATGAGCAGTTCTTC.

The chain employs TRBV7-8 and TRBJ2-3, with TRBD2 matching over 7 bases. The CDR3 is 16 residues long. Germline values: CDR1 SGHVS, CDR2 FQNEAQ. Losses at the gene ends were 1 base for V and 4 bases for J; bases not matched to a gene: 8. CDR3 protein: CASSLGFGRIADTQYF. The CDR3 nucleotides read TGTGCCAGCAGCTTAGGATTCGGGAGGATTGCAGATACGCAGTATTTT.

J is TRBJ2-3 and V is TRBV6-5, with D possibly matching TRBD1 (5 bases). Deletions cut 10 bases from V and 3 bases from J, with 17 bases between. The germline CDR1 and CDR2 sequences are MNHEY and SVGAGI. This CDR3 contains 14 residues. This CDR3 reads CATRSAQGTDTQYF. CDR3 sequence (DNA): TGTGCCACTCGGTCGGCTCAGGGAACAGATACGCAGTATTTT.

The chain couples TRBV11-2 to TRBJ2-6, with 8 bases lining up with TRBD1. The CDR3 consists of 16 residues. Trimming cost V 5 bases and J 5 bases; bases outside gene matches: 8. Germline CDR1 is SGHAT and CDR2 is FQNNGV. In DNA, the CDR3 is TGTGCCAGCAGCGCGGTACAGGGGGAGTGGGCCAACGTCCTGACTTTC. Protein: CASSAVQGEWANVLTF.

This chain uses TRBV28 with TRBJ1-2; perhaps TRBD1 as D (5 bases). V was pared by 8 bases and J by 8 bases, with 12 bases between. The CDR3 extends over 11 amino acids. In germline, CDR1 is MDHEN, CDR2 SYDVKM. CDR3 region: CASVRSGGYTF. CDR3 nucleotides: TGTGCCAGCGTGCGGTCAGGGGGCTACACCTTC.

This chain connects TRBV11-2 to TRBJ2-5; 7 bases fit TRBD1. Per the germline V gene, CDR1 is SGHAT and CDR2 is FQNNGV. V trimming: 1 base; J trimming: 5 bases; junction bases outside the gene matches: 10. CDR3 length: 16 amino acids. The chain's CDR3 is CASSLGYGTVGETQYF. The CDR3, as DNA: TGTGCCAGCAGCTTAGGGTACGGGACAGTCGGGGAGACCCAGTACTTC.

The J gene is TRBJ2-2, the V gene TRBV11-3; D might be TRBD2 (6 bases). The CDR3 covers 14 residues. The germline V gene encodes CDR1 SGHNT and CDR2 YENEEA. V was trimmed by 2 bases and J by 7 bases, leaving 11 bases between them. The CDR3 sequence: CASSLSRGIGELFF. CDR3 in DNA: TGTGCCAGCAGCTTATCCCGGGGGATCGGGGAGCTGTTTTTT.

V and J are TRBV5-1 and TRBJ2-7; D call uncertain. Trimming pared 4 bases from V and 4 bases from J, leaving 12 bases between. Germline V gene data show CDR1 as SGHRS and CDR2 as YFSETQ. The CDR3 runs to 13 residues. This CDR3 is CASSPFDRYEQYF. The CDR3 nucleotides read TGCGCCAGCAGCCCCTTTGACCGTTACGAGCAGTACTTC.

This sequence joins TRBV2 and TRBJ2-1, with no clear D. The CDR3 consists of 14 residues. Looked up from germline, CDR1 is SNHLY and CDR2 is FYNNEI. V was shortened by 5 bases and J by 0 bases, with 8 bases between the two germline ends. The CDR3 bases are TGTGCCAGCAGTCCAGGTAGCTCCTACAATGAGCAGTTCTTC. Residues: CASSPGSSYNEQFF.